This TCR beta chain was documented in a study of cytomegalovirus exposure and HLA in healthy donors. With 2 bases removed from V and 3 bases from J, the gap between germline ends came to 14 bases. Germline loops: CDR1 MNHNS, CDR2 SASEGT. This CDR3 contains 16 residues. In the case of this clone: Its target is unknown.

Overall study findings and caveats: According to a later analysis, donors in an Asian-associated ancestry cluster reportedly had fewer N-insertions than the 666-donor mean.

PCR was performed using 60 Vbeta and 13 Jbeta primers. Repertoires were generated with immunoSEQ multiplex PCR, while TCRdb's copy carries only in-frame clones and drops some. The data hold 90,000 or so clones, with around 80% observed a single time. The chain links TRBV6-1 to TRBJ1-5; D call uncertain. This receptor was taken from a man aged 50 to 59 in good health and CMV-seropositive. Sequencing used PBMCs. CDR3 DNA: TGTGCCAGCAGTGAAACGCGGGCCAGCCTCAATCAGCCCCAGCATTTT. Protein product: CASSETRASLNQPQHF.